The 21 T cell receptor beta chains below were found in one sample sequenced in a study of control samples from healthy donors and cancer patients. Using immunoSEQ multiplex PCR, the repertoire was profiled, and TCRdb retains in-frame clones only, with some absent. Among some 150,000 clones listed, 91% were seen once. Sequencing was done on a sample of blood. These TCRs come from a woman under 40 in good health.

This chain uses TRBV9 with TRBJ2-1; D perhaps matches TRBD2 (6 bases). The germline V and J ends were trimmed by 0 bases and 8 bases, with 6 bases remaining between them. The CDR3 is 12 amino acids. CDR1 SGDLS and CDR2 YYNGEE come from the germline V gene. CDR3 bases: TGTGCCAGCAGCGTAGGGGGGGATGAGCAGTTCTTC. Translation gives CASSVGGDEQFF.

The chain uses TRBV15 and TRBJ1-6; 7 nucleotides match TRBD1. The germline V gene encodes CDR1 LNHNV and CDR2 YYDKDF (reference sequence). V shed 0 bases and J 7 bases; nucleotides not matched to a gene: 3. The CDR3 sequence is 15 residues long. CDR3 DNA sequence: TGTGCCACCAGCAGAGATCCAGGGGGGAATTCACCCCTCCACTTT. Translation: CATSRDPGGNSPLHF.

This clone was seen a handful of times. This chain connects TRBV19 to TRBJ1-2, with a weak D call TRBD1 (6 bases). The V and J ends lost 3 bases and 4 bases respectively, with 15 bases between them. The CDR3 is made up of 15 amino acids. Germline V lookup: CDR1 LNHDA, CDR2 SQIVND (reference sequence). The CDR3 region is CASSIGQGNIYGYTF. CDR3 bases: TGTGCCAGTAGTATCGGTCAGGGGAATATCTATGGCTACACCTTC.

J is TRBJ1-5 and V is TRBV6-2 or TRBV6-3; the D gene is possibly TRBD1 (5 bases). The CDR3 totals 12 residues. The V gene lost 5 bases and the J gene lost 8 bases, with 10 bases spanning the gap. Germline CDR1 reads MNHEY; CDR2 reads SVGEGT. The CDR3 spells CASSRGVEPQHF. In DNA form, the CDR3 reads TGTGCCAGCAGTCGGGGCGTGGAGCCCCAGCATTTT.

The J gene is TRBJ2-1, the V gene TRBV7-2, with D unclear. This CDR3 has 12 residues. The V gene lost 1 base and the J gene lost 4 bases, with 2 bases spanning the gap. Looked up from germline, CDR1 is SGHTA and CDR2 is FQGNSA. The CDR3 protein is CASSLGYNEQFF. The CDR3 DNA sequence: TGTGCCAGCAGCTTAGGGTACAATGAGCAGTTCTTC. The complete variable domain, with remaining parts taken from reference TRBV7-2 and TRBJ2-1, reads GAGVSQSPSNKVTEKGKDVELRCDPISGHTALYWYRQSLGQGLEFLIYFQGNSAPDKSGLPSDRFSAERTGGSVSTLTIQRTQQEDSAVYLCASSLGYNEQFFGPGTRLTVL.

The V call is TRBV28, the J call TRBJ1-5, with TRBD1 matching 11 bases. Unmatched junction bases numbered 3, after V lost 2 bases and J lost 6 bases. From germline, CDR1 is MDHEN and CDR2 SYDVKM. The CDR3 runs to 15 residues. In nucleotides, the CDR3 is TGTGCCAGCAGTTTACCCGGGACAGGGGGTCAGCCCCAGCATTTT. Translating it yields CASSLPGTGGQPQHF.

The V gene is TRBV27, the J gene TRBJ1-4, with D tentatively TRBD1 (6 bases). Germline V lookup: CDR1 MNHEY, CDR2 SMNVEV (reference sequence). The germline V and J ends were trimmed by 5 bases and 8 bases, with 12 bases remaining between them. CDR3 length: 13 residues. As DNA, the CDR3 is TGTGCCAGCAGTGGGAAGGGGGTCGAAAAACTGTTTTTT. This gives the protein CASSGKGVEKLFF.

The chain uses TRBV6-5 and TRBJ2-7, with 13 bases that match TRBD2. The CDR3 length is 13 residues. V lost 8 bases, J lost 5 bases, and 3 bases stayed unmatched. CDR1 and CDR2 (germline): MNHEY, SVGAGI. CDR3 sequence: CASVGLAGDEQYF. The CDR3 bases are TGTGCCAGCGTCGGACTAGCGGGAGACGAGCAGTACTTC.

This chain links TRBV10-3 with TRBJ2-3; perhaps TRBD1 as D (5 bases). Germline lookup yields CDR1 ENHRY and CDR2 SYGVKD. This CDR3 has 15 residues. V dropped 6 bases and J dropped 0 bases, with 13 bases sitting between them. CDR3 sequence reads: CAISQTDSSTDTQYF. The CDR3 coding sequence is TGTGCCATCAGCCAGACAGACTCTAGCACAGATACGCAGTATTTT.

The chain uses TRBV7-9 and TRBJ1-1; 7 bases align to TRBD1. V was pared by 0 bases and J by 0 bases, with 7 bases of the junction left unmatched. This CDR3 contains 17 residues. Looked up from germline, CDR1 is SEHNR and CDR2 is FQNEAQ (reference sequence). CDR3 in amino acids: CASSLASGGGMNTEAFF. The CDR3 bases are TGTGCCAGCAGCTTAGCGTCAGGGGGGGGTATGAACACTGAAGCTTTCTTT.

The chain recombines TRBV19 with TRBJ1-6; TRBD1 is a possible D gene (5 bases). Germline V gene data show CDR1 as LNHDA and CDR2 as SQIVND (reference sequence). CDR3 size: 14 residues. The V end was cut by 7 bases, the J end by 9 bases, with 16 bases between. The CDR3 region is CASTIRQGFSPLHF. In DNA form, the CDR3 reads TGTGCCAGTACCATAAGGCAGGGCTTTTCACCCCTCCACTTT.

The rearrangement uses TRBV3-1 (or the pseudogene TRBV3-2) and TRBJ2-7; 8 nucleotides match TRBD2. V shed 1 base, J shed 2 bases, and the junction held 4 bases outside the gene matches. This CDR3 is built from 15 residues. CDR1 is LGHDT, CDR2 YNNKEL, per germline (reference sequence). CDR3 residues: CASSQGVSGTYEQYF. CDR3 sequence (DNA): TGTGCCAGCAGCCAAGGGGTTAGCGGGACCTACGAGCAGTACTTC.

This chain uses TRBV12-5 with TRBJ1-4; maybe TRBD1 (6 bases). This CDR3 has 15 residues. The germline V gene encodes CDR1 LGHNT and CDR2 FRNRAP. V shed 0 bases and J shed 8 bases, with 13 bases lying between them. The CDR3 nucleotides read TGTGCTAGTGGTTTGGTACAGGGATATCGAGAAAAACTGTTTTTT. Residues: CASGLVQGYREKLFF.

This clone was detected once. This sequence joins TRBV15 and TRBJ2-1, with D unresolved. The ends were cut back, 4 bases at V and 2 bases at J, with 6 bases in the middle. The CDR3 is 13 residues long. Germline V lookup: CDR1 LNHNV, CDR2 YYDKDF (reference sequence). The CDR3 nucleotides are TGTGCCACCAGCACTCCACCCTACAATGAGCAGTTCTTC. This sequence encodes CATSTPPYNEQFF.

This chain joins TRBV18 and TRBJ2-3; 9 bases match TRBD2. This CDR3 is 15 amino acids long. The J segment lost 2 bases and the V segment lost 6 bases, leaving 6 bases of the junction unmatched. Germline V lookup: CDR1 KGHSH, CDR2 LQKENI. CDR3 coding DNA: TGTGCCAGCTCCCCTAGCGGGGAGATCACAGATACGCAGTATTTT. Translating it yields CASSPSGEITDTQYF.

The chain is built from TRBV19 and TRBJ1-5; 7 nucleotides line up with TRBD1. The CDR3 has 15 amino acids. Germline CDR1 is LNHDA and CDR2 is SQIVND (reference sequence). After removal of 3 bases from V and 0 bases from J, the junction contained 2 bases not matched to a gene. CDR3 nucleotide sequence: TGTGCCAGTAGTATCGACAGGGCTAGCAATCAGCCCCAGCATTTT. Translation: CASSIDRASNQPQHF.

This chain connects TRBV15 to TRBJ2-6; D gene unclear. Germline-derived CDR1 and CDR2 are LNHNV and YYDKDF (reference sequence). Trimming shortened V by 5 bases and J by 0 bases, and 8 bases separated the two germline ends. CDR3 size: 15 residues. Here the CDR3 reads CATSPYSSGANVLTF. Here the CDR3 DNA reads TGTGCCACCAGCCCTTACAGCTCTGGGGCCAACGTCCTGACTTTC. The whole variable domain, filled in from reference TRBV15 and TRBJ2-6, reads DAMVIQNPRYQVTQFGKPVTLSCSQTLNHNVMYWYQQKSSQAPKLLFHYYDKDFNNEADTPDNFQSRRPNTSFCFLDIRSPGLGDTAMYLCATSPYSSGANVLTFGAGSRLTVL.

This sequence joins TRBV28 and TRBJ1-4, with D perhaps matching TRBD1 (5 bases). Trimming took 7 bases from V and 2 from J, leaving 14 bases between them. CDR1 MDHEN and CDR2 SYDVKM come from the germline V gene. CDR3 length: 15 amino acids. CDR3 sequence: CASTHGGGTNEKLFF. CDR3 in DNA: TGTGCCAGCACCCATGGGGGGGGGACTAATGAAAAACTGTTTTTT.

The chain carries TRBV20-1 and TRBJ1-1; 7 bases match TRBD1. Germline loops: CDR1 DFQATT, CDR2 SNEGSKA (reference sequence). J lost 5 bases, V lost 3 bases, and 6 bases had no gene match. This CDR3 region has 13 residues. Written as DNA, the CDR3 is TGCAGTGCTAGTACAGGGGCGAATACTGAAGCTTTCTTT. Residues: CSASTGANTEAFF.

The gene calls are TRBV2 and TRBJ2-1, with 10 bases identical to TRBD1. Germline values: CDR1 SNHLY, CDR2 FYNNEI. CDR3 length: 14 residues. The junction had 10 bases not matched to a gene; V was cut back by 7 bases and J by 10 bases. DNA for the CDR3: TGTGCCAGCACTCCGGGACAGGGGACATGGGAGCAGTTCTTC. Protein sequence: CASTPGQGTWEQFF.

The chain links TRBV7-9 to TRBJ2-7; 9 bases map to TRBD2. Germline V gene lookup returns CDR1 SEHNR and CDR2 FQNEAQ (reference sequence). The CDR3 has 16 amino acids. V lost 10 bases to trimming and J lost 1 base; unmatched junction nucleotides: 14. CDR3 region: CATLGGSGGSSYEQYF. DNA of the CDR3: TGTGCCACCCTAGGGGGTAGCGGGGGATCATCCTACGAGCAGTACTTC.